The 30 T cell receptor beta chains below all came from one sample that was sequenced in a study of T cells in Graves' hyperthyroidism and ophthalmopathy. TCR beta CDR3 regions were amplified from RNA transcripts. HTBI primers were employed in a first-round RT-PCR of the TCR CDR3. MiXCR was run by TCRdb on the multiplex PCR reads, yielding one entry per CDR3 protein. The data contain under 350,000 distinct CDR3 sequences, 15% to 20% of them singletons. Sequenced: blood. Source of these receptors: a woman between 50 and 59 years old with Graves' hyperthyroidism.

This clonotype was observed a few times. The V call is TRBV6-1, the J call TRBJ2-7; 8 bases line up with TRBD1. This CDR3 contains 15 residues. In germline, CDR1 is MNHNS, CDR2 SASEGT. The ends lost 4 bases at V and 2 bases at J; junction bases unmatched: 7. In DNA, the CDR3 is TGTGCCAGCAGTGCCCCCTGGACAGGGCCCTACGAGCAGTACGTC. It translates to CASSAPWTGPYEQYV.

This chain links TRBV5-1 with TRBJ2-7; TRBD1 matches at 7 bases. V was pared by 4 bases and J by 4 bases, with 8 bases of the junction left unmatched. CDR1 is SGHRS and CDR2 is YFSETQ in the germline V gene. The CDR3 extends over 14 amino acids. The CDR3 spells CASSLGTVRYEQYF. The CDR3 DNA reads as TGCGCCAGCAGCCTCGGGACAGTAAGGTACGAGCAGTACTTC. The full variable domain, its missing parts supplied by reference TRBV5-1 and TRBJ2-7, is KAGVTQTPRYLIKTRGQQVTLSCSPISGHRSVSWYQQTPGQGLQFLFEYFSETQRNKGNFPGRFSGRQFSNSRSEMNVSTLELGDSALYLCASSLGTVRYEQYFGPGTRLTVT.

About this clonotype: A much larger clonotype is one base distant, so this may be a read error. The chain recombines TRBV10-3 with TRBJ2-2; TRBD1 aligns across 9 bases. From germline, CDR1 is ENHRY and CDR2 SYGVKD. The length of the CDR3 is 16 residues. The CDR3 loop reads CAIRATGTGSTEELFF. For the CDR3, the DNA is TGTGCCATCAGGGCAACCGGGACAGGGTCAACCGAGGAGCTGTTTTTT.

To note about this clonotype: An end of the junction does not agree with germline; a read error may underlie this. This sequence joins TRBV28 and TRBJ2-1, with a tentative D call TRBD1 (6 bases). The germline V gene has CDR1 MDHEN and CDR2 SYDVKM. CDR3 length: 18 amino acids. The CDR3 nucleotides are TGTGCCAGCAGTTTCTTCCCACCGGGGATGACTGGGGGCAATGAGCAGCACTTC. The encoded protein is CASSFFPPGMTGGNEQHF.

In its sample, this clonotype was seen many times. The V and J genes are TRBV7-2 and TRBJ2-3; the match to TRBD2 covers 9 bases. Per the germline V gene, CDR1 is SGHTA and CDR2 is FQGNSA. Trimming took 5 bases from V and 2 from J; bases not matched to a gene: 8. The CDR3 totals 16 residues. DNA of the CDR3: TGTGCCAGCAGCACGGTAGCGGGAGAGCCCACAGATACGCAGTATTTT. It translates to CASSTVAGEPTDTQYF.

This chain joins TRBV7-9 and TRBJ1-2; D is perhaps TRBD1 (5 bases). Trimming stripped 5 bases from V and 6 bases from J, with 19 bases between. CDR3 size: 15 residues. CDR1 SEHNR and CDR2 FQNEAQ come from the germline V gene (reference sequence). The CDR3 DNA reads TGTGCCAGCAGCCCGGGGACTTCCGAATTGGATGGCTACACCTTC. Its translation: CASSPGTSELDGYTF.

This CDR3 is CASSGTGGSEAFF. In DNA form, the CDR3 reads TGTGCCAGCAGCGGGACAGGGGGCTCGGAAGCTTTCTTT. This chain connects TRBV9 to TRBJ1-1; 11 nucleotides line up with TRBD1. CDR3 size: 13 residues. The ends lost 3 bases at V and 8 bases at J; junction bases unmatched: 3. From germline, CDR1 is SGDLS and CDR2 YYNGEE.

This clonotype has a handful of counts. The CDR3 DNA sequence: TGCGCCAGCTTAGGGGAAAACACTGAAGCTTTCTTT. The encoded protein is CASLGENTEAFF. This chain uses TRBV5-1 with TRBJ1-1; a weak D match, TRBD1 (5 bases). The V end was cut by 7 bases, the J end by 2 bases, with 9 bases between. CDR1 SGHRS and CDR2 YFSETQ come from the germline V gene. This CDR3 comprises 12 residues. The whole variable domain, filled in from reference TRBV5-1 and TRBJ1-1, reads KAGVTQTPRYLIKTRGQQVTLSCSPISGHRSVSWYQQTPGQGLQFLFEYFSETQRNKGNFPGRFSGRQFSNSRSEMNVSTLELGDSALYLCASLGENTEAFFGQGTRLTVV.

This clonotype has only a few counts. The CDR3 region has the DNA TGTGCCAGCAGAACAGGGGGCGAAGGGTCACCCCTCCACTTT. The encoded protein is CASRTGGEGSPLHF. This chain connects TRBV28 to TRBJ1-6; TRBD1 aligns across 9 bases. J lost 10 bases, V lost 6 bases, and 7 bases had no gene match. The CDR3 loop spans 14 amino acids. CDR1 is MDHEN and CDR2 is SYDVKM in the germline V gene.

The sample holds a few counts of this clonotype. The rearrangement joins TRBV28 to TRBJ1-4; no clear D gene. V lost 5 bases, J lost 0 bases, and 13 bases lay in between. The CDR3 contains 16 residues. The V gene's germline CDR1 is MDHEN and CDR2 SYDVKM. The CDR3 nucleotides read TGTGCCAGCAGTCCTGCCTACAGAACAACTAATGAAAAACTGTTTTTT. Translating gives CASSPAYRTTNEKLFF.

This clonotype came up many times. DNA of the CDR3: TGCGCCAGCAGGGCGGTCTATCAGGGGGGCAATGAGCAGTTCTTC. Its translation: CASRAVYQGGNEQFF. V gene TRBV5-1 combines with J gene TRBJ2-1, with D tentatively TRBD1 (7 bases). This CDR3 is 15 amino acids long. The germline gives CDR1 SGHRS, CDR2 YFSETQ. Between the trimmed V and J ends, which lost 5 bases and 6 bases, there was a span of 18 bases.

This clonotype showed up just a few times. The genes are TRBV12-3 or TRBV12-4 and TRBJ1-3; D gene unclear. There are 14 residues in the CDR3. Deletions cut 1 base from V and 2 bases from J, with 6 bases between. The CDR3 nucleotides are TGTGCCAGCAGTTTAGGGGCAACTGGAAACACCATATATTTT. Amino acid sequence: CASSLGATGNTIYF.

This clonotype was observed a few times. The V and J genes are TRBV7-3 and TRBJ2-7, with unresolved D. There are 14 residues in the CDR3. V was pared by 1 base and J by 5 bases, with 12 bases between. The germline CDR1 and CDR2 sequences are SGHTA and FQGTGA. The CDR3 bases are TGTGCCAGCAGCTTAATTGGCGGTCACGACGAGCAGTACTTC. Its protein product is CASSLIGGHDEQYF.

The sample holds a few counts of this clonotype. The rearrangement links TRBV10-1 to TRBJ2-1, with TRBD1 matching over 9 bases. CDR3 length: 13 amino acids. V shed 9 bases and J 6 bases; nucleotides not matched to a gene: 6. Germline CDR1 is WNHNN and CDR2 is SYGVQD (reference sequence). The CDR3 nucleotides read TGCGCCAGTCCGGGACAGGGTATCAATGAGCAGTTCTTC. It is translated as CASPGQGINEQFF.

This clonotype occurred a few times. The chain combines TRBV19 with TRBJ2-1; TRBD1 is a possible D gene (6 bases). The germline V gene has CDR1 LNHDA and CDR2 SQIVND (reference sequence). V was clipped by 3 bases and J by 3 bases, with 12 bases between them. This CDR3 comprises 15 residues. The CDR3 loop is CASSMDRRYYNEQFF. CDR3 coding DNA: TGTGCCAGTAGTATGGACAGACGGTACTACAATGAGCAGTTCTTC. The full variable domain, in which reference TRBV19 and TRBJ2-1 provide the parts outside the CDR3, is DGGITQSPKYLFRKEGQNVTLSCEQNLNHDAMYWYRQDPGQGLRLIYYSQIVNDFQKGDIAEGYSVSREKKESFPLTVTSAQKNPTAFYLCASSMDRRYYNEQFFGPGTRLTVL.

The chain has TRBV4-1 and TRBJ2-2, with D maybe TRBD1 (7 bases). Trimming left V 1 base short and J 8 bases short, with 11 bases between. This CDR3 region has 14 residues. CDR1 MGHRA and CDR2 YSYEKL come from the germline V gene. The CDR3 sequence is CASSQGAGGGELFF. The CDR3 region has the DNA TGCGCCAGCAGCCAAGGGGCAGGGGGGGGGGAGCTGTTTTTT.

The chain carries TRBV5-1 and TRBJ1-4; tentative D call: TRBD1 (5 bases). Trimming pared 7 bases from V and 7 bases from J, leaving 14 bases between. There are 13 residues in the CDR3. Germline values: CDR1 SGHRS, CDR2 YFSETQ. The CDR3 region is CASPRGGSEKLFF. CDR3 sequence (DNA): TGCGCCAGCCCGAGGGGTGGGAGTGAAAAACTGTTTTTT.

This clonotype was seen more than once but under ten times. CDR3 sequence reads: CASSLAGRGGNYGYTF. The CDR3 region has the DNA TGTGCCAGCAGCTTAGCGGGCAGGGGGGGTAACTATGGCTACACCTTC. This chain connects TRBV7-2 to TRBJ1-2; 7 positions match TRBD1. This CDR3 is built from 16 residues. The junction had 5 bases not matched to a gene; V was cut back by 0 bases and J by 1 base. From germline, CDR1 is SGHTA and CDR2 FQGNSA.

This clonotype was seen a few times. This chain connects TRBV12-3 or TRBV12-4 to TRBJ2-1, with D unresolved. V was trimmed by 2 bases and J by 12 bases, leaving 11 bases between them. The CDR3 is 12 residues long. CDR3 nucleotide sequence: TGTGCCAGCAGTTTAAAGTCGTTGGGGCAGTTCTTC. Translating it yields CASSLKSLGQFF.

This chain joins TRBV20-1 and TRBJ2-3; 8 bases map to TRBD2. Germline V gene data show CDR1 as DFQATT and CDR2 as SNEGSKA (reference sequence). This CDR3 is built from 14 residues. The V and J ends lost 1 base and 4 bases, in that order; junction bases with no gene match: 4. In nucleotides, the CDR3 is TGCAGTGCTAGAGCGGGGACTAGTCCAGATACGCAGTATTTT. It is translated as CSARAGTSPDTQYF.

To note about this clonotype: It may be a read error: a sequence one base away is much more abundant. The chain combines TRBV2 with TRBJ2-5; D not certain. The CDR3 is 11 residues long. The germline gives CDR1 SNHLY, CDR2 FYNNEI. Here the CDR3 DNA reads TGTGCCAGCAGTGTAACAGAGAACCAGTACTTC. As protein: CASSVTENQYF.

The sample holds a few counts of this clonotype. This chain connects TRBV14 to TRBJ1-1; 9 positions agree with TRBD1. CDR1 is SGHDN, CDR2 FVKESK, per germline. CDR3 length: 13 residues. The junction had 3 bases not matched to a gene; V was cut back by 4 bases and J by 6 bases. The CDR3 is CASSLGQGSEAFF. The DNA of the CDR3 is TGTGCCAGCAGCCTGGGACAGGGATCTGAAGCTTTCTTT.

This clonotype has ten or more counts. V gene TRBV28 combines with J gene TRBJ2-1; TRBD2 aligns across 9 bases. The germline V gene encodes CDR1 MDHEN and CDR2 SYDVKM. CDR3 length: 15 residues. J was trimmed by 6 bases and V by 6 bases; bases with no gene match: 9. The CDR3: CASSLRAGGLNEQFF. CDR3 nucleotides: TGTGCCAGCAGCCTACGAGCGGGAGGTCTCAATGAGCAGTTCTTC.

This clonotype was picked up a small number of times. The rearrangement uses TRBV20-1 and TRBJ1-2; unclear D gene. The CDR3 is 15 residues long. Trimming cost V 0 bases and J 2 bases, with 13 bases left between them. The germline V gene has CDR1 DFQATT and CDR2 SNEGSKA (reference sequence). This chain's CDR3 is CSARDGSETNYGYTF. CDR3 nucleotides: TGCAGTGCTAGAGATGGGTCCGAAACGAACTATGGCTACACCTTC.

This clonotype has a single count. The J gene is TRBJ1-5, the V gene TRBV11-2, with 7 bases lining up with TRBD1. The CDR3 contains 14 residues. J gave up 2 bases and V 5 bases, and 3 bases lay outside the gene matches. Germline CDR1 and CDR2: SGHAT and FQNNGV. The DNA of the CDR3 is TGTGCCAGCAGCCATCAGGGGGGCAATCAGCCCCAGCATTTT. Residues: CASSHQGGNQPQHF.

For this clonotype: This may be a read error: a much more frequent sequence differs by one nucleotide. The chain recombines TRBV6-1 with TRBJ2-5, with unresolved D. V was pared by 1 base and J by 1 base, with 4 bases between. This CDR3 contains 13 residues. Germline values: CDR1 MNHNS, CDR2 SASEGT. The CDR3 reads CASSEVIQETQYF. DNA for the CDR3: TGTGCCAGCAGTGAAGTCATCCAAGAGACCCAGTACTTC.

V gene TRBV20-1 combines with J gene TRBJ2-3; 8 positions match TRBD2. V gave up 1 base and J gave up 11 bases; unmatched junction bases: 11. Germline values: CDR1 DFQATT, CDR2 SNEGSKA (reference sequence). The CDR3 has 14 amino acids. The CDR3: CSARVGRTSQKQYF. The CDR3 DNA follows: TGCAGTGCTAGAGTAGGTCGGACTAGCCAGAAGCAGTATTTT.

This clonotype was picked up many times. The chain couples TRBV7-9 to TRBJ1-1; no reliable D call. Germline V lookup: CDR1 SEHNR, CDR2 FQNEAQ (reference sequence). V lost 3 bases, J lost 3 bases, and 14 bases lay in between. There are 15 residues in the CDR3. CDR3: CASSFADGPYTEAFF. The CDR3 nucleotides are TGTGCCAGCAGCTTCGCAGACGGACCGTACACTGAAGCTTTCTTT. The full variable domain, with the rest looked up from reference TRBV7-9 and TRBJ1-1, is DTGVSQNPRHKITKRGQNVTFRCDPISEHNRLYWYRQTLGQGPEFLTYFQNEAQLEKSRLLSDRFSAERPKGSFSTLEIQRTEQGDSAMYLCASSFADGPYTEAFFGQGTRLTVV.

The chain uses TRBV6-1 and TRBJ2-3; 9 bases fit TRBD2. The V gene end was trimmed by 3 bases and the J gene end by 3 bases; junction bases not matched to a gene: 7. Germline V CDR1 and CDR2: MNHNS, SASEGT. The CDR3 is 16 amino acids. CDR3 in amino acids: CASSDSWRGGTDTQYF. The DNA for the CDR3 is TGTGCCAGCAGTGATAGCTGGCGGGGGGGTACAGATACGCAGTATTTT.

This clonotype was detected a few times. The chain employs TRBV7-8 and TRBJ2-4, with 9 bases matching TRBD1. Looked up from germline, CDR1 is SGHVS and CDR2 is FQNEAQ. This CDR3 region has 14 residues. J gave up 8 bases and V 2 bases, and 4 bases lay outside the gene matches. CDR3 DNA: TGTGCCAGCAGCTTACGAGACAGGGGGGACATTCAGTACTTC. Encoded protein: CASSLRDRGDIQYF.